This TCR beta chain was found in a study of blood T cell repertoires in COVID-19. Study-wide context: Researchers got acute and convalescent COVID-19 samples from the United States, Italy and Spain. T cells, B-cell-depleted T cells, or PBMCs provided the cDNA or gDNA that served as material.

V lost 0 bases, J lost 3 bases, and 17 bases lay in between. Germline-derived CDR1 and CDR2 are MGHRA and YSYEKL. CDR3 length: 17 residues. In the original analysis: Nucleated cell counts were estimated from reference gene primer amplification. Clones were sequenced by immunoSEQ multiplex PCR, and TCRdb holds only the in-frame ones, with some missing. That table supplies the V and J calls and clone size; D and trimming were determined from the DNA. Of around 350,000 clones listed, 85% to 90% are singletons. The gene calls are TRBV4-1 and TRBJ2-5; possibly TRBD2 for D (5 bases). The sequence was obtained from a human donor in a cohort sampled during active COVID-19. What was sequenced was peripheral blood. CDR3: CASSQDPSEGLEETQYF. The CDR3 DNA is TGCGCCAGCAGCCAAGATCCCTCTGAAGGACTCGAAGAGACCCAGTACTTC.